This TCR beta chain came from a study of blood T cell repertoires in COVID-19. Background on the study: Italy, Spain and the United States were the sources of the convalescent and acute COVID-19 samples.

The CDR3 consists of 13 residues. J gave up 6 bases and V 3 bases, and 4 bases lay outside the gene matches. Germline CDR1 and CDR2: KGHDR and SFDVKD. Participants were placed into cohorts based on the clinical history they reported. TCRdb keeps only in-frame clones here, not all; method: immunoSEQ multiplex PCR. The sample includes some 220,000 clones, 80% to 90% of them seen just once. The chain links TRBV24-1 to TRBJ2-7, with TRBD1 identical over 7 bases. This receptor was taken from a woman younger than 35 in a cohort exposed to, infected with or recovered from COVID-19 (not recorded which). Material for sequencing was PBMCs or T cells enriched from blood (not recorded which). CDR3 protein: CATSDMTGSEQYF. CDR3 DNA: TGTGCCACCAGTGATATGACAGGGAGCGAGCAGTACTTC.